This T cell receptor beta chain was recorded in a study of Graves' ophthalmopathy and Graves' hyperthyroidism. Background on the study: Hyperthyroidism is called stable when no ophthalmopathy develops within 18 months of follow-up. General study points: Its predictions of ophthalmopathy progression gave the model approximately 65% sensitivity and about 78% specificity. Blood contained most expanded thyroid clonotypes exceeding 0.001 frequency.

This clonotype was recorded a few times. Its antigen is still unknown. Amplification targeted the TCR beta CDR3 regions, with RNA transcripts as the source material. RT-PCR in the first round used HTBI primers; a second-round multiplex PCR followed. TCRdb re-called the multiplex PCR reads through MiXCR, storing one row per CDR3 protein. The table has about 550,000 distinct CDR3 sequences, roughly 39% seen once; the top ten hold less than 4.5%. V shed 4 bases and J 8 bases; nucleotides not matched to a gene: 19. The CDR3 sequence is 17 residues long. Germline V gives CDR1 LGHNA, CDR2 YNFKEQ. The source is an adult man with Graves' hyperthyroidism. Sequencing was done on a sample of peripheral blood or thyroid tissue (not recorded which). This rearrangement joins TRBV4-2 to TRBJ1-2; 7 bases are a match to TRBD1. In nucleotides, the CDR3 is TGTGCCAGCAGCCGGTCGGTGACAGGGACGTCCTCTTGGGGCTACACCTTC. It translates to CASSRSVTGTSSWGYTF.